This record looks at one T cell receptor (beta chain) sequence and its context. Its matching antigen is unknown. This CDR3 region has 14 residues. V shed 6 bases and J 12 bases; nucleotides not matched to a gene: 11. The germline CDR1 and CDR2 sequences are MDHEN and SYDVKM. These data originate in a study of identical twins. Study findings and constraints: Twin pairs' shared out-of-frame alpha sequences were enriched in low generation probability. Cord blood's abundant beta clonotypes had fewer insertions, unlike memory repertoires.

TCRdb reanalysed the 5' RACE reads using MiXCR and keeps one entry per CDR3 protein. The sample includes around 1.7 million distinct CDR3 sequences, roughly a third seen only once; the top ten take about 0.25%. The chain couples TRBV28 to TRBJ2-1, with 10 bases matching TRBD1. The TCR sequence derives from a newborn girl in good health. The specimen was cord blood. CDR3 sequence (DNA): TGTGCCAGCAGCCAGACGGGACAGGGGACAAGGCAGTTCTTC. Protein product: CASSQTGQGTRQFF.